Shown below are 13 T cell receptor beta chains from a single sample sequenced in a study of cytomegalovirus exposure and HLA in healthy donors. With 60 Vbeta and 13 Jbeta primers, the PCR was carried out. The data were produced by immunoSEQ multiplex PCR, yet TCRdb's version contains in-frame clones alone and is incomplete. The sample records approximately 54,000 clones, more than 70% being singletons. The sequenced material came from PBMCs. These receptors were collected from a woman between 18 and 29 years old in good health and CMV-seronegative.

This chain joins TRBV7-9 and TRBJ2-4; the match to TRBD1 covers 8 bases. The CDR3 totals 15 residues. V gave up 5 bases and J gave up 2 bases; unmatched junction bases: 5. Germline V gene data show CDR1 as SEHNR and CDR2 as FQNEAQ (reference sequence). The CDR3 reads CASSDRGATKNIQYF. The DNA of the CDR3 is TGTGCCAGCAGCGACAGGGGAGCGACCAAAAACATTCAGTACTTC.

This chain joins TRBV4-1 and TRBJ2-7; a possible D gene is TRBD1 (6 bases). CDR1 and CDR2 from the germline V gene are MGHRA and YSYEKL. The length of the CDR3 is 15 residues. Between the trimmed V and J ends, which lost 1 base and 5 bases, there was a span of 15 bases. The CDR3, as DNA: TGCGCCAGCAGCCAAGTGGGGGCTCCCCCCGACGAGCAGTACTTC. Its translation is CASSQVGAPPDEQYF.

This chain links TRBV7-8 with TRBJ1-5, with D possibly matching TRBD1 (5 bases). V was trimmed by 5 bases and J by 0 bases, leaving 14 bases between them. This CDR3 is built from 16 residues. Germline-derived CDR1 and CDR2 are SGHVS and FQNEAQ. This chain's CDR3 is CASSPAGVRSNQPQHF. The DNA for the CDR3 is TGTGCCAGCAGCCCGGCGGGGGTGCGTAGCAATCAGCCCCAGCATTTT.

The genes are TRBV5-1 and TRBJ2-1; TRBD2 might be the D (6 bases). CDR3 length equals 13 residues. CDR1 and CDR2 (germline): SGHRS, YFSETQ. Trimming cost V 7 bases and J 6 bases, with 14 bases left between them. The CDR3 spells CASGGTPGNEQFF. CDR3 nucleotide sequence: TGCGCCAGCGGCGGGACCCCTGGCAATGAGCAGTTCTTC. The full variable domain, its missing parts supplied by reference TRBV5-1 and TRBJ2-1, is KAGVTQTPRYLIKTRGQQVTLSCSPISGHRSVSWYQQTPGQGLQFLFEYFSETQRNKGNFPGRFSGRQFSNSRSEMNVSTLELGDSALYLCASGGTPGNEQFFGPGTRLTVL.

V gene TRBV27 combines with J gene TRBJ2-3; 11 bases are shared with TRBD2. Germline CDR1 is MNHEY and CDR2 is SMNVEV (reference sequence). V lost 5 bases and J lost 2; bases outside the gene matches: 6. This CDR3 contains 16 residues. The CDR3 region is CASSLPGLAATDTQYF. The CDR3 DNA follows: TGTGCCAGCAGTCTCCCGGGACTAGCGGCCACAGATACGCAGTATTTT.

Comment on this clone: Its ends do not fully match the called genes, so a read error is possible. The J gene is TRBJ2-6, the V gene TRBV25-1; D might be TRBD1 (5 bases). This CDR3 contains 13 residues. Germline V gene data show CDR1 as MGHDK and CDR2 as SYGVNS. This chain's CDR3 is CAVVGSGANGLTF. CDR3 sequence (DNA): TGTGCCGTCGTAGGCTCTGGGGCCAACGGCCTGACTTTC.

This clone appeared once. Its ends do not fully match the called genes, so a read error is possible. The chain has TRBV5-1 and TRBJ1-2; perhaps TRBD1 as D (5 bases). CDR3 length: 14 residues. Germline V CDR1 and CDR2: SGHRS, YFSETQ. The CDR3: CASRPNSDSLGYTF. The CDR3 coding sequence is TGCGCCAGCAGACCAAATTCTGACAGTCTGGGCTATACCTTC.

The chain is built from TRBV27 and TRBJ2-2; D gene uncertain. The germline V gene has CDR1 MNHEY and CDR2 SMNVEV (reference sequence). CDR3 size: 12 residues. V was clipped by 3 bases and J by 6 bases, with 5 bases between them. The chain's CDR3 is CASSFGAGELFF. In nucleotides, the CDR3 is TGTGCCAGCAGTTTCGGAGCCGGGGAGCTGTTTTTT.

This clone was counted a few times. The V and J genes are TRBV7-9 and TRBJ2-2, with D maybe TRBD2 (5 bases). There are 13 residues in the CDR3. The ends were cut back, 3 bases at V and 5 bases at J, with 7 bases in the middle. Germline V lookup: CDR1 SEHNR, CDR2 FQNEAQ (reference sequence). The CDR3 DNA follows: TGTGCCAGCAGCTTCGGGGTAACCGGGGAGCTGTTTTTT. It is translated as CASSFGVTGELFF.

The J gene is TRBJ1-2, the V gene TRBV5-6; D not certain. CDR1 SGHDT and CDR2 YYEEEE come from the germline V gene. V lost 1 base to trimming and J lost 8 bases, with 9 bases between them. This CDR3 has 12 residues. CDR3 nucleotide sequence: TGTGCCAGCAGCTTGAGTTTTGAGGGCTACACCTTC. This sequence encodes CASSLSFEGYTF.

The chain employs TRBV6-1 and TRBJ1-4; 9 bases are a match to TRBD1. The germline CDR1 and CDR2 sequences are MNHNS and SASEGT. The CDR3 has 14 amino acids. With 8 bases clipped from V and 10 bases from J, the junction kept 11 bases outside the gene matches. The CDR3 sequence: CASSNRDRVGKLFF. The CDR3 coding sequence is TGTGCCAGCTCTAATCGGGACAGGGTGGGAAAACTGTTTTTT.

This clone came up once. The chain carries TRBV4-1 and TRBJ2-7; 8 bases are a match to TRBD2. The CDR3 is 16 residues long. J lost 2 bases, V lost 0 bases, and 6 bases had no gene match. Germline loops: CDR1 MGHRA, CDR2 YSYEKL. The DNA of the CDR3 is TGCGCCAGCAGCCAAGATTTCGGGACTAGTACCTACGAGCAGTACTTC. Encoded protein: CASSQDFGTSTYEQYF.

The V gene is TRBV4-1, the J gene TRBJ2-7; 7 bases map to TRBD1. The CDR3 length is 17 residues. The germline V gene has CDR1 MGHRA and CDR2 YSYEKL. The junction had 15 bases not matched to a gene; V was cut back by 1 base and J by 6 bases. The chain's CDR3 is CASSQGRTGAGLIEQYF. The CDR3 DNA follows: TGCGCCAGCAGCCAAGGGAGGACAGGTGCGGGTTTAATCGAGCAGTACTTC.